Presented here are 3 T cell receptor beta chains from one specimen sequenced in a study of cytomegalovirus exposure and HLA in healthy donors. PCR employed 60 Vbeta and 13 Jbeta primers. Profiling relied on immunoSEQ multiplex PCR, and the TCRdb table lists in-frame clones only, not all of them. The sample spans about 62,000 clones; the ten largest clones claim around 5.3%. Material for sequencing was PBMCs. These receptor sequences come from a man aged 25-45 years in good health and CMV-seropositive.

The J gene is TRBJ1-2, the V gene TRBV11-3, with 7 bases identical to TRBD1. The V gene end was trimmed by 2 bases and the J gene end by 7 bases; junction bases not matched to a gene: 7. Per the germline V gene, CDR1 is SGHNT and CDR2 is YENEEA. The CDR3 spans 14 residues. The CDR3 region is CASSLTDRDAGYTF. The CDR3 nucleotides read TGTGCCAGCAGCTTAACCGACAGGGACGCTGGCTACACCTTC.

The chain has TRBV6-5 and TRBJ1-3, with 7 bases fitting TRBD1. The CDR3 runs 15 residues. V dropped 0 bases and J dropped 3; count of bases not matched to a gene: 2. Germline V CDR1 and CDR2: MNHEY, SVGAGI. The CDR3 is CASSYSAGGGNTIYF. The CDR3 nucleotides are TGTGCCAGCAGTTACTCGGCAGGGGGTGGAAACACCATATATTTT.

The rearrangement uses TRBV27 and TRBJ2-1, with D possibly being TRBD2 (5 bases). This CDR3 contains 14 residues. Germline-derived CDR1 and CDR2 are MNHEY and SMNVEV (reference sequence). Deletions cut 8 bases from V and 5 bases from J, with 16 bases between. DNA for the CDR3: TGTGCCAGCCAGGACTTGAAGTCCGACAATGAGCAGTTCTTC. The encoded protein is CASQDLKSDNEQFF.